This T cell receptor (beta chain) was recorded in a study of blood T cell repertoires in COVID-19. Within 2 weeks before study entry, exposed participants met a COVID-19 case. This table comes from immunoSEQ multiplex PCR, and its TCRdb copy is limited to in-frame clones, with some not included. The data show around 150,000 clones, 75% to 90% seen once. Only a few counts were recorded for this clone. Losses at the gene ends were 4 bases for V and 4 bases for J; bases not matched to a gene: 12. This CDR3 region has 17 residues. Germline lookup yields CDR1 MNHEY and CDR2 SVGEGT. The sequence came from a man in his 70s who had been exposed to COVID-19. The material sequenced was PBMCs or T cells enriched from blood (not recorded which). The chain employs TRBV6-2 or TRBV6-3 and TRBJ2-1; 8 nucleotides match TRBD2. As DNA, the CDR3 is TGTGCCAGCAGTTCGGGTATGACTAGCGCAAATTACAATGAGCAGTTCTTC. Residues: CASSSGMTSANYNEQFF.